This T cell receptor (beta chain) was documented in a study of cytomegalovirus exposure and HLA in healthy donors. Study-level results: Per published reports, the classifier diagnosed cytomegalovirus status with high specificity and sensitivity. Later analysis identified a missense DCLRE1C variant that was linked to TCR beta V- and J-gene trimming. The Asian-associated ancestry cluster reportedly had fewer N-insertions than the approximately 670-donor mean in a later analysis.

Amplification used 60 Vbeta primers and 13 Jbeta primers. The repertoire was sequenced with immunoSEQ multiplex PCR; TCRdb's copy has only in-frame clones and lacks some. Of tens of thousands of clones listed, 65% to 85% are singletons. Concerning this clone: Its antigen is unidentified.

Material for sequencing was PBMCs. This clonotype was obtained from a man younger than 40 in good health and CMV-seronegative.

The CDR3 reads CASSLVGGTTGRPYGYTF. CDR3 bases: TGTGCCAGCAGCTTAGTAGGGGGGACGACAGGGAGACCCTATGGCTACACCTTC. The chain links TRBV7-8 to TRBJ1-2, with TRBD1 matching over 7 bases. The germline CDR1 and CDR2 sequences are SGHVS and FQNEAQ. CDR3 length: 18 amino acids. Unmatched junction bases numbered 15, after V lost 1 base and J lost 4 bases. The full variable domain, with the rest looked up from reference TRBV7-8 and TRBJ1-2, is GAGVSQSPRYKVAKRGQDVALRCDPISGHVSLFWYQQALGQGPEFLTYFQNEAQLDKSGLPSDRFFAERPEGSVSTLKIQRTQQEDSAVYLCASSLVGGTTGRPYGYTFGSGTRLTVV.